Below are 26 T cell receptor beta chains sequenced from a single sample in a study of brain T cells in children with intractable seizures. Measured with immunoSEQ multiplex PCR; TCRdb has only the in-frame clones, and not every one. Of roughly 80,000 clones listed, approximately 90% are singletons. Here the sequenced sample was peripheral blood, taken at surgery. These receptors all come from a girl aged 2-10 years with Rasmussen encephalitis and intractable seizures.

In this sample, this clone turned up once. The chain recombines TRBV7-3 with TRBJ2-1, with 13 bases identical to TRBD2. CDR1 and CDR2 from the germline V gene are SGHTA and FQGTGA. The J segment lost 6 bases and the V segment lost 4 bases, leaving 3 bases of the junction unmatched. The CDR3 extends over 15 amino acids. CDR3 region: CASSSGLAGSNEQFF. DNA for the CDR3: TGTGCCAGCAGCTCGGGACTAGCGGGAAGCAATGAGCAGTTCTTC.

The genes are TRBV5-1 and TRBJ2-7, with D possibly being TRBD1 (6 bases). Trimming took 3 bases from V and 3 from J, leaving 13 bases between them. The CDR3 spans 14 residues. Germline V gene sequence: CDR1 SGHRS, CDR2 YFSETQ. CDR3 nucleotide sequence: TGCGCCAGCAGCTCAGAGGACAGACACTACGAGCAGTACTTC. This gives the protein CASSSEDRHYEQYF.

CDR3 DNA: TGTGCCAGCAGCTTATCCGGGGGGACCGGGGAGCTGTTTTTT. It translates to CASSLSGGTGELFF. The gene calls are TRBV7-3 and TRBJ2-2; 7 positions agree with TRBD2. V lost 2 bases, J lost 5 bases, and 2 bases stayed unmatched. Germline V gives CDR1 SGHTA, CDR2 FQGTGA. CDR3 length: 14 amino acids.

CDR3 protein: CASSIDRRYEQYF. CDR3 nucleotide sequence: TGTGCCAGCAGCATAGACCGGCGGTACGAGCAGTACTTC. V and J are TRBV5-4 and TRBJ2-7; D is unresolved. Germline V gene lookup returns CDR1 SGHNT and CDR2 YYREEE (reference sequence). The CDR3 contains 13 residues. Trimming stripped 4 bases from V and 4 bases from J, with 12 bases between.

The chain has TRBV27 and TRBJ1-1; D gene ambiguous. The CDR3 totals 15 residues. V shed 1 base and J shed 4 bases, with 13 bases lying between them. Looked up from germline, CDR1 is MNHEY and CDR2 is SMNVEV (reference sequence). The CDR3 sequence: CASSLYRQAGTEAFF. DNA for the CDR3: TGTGCCAGCAGTTTATATCGGCAAGCGGGCACTGAAGCTTTCTTT.

The chain carries TRBV9 and TRBJ1-5, with D maybe TRBD1 (5 bases). Deletions cut 4 bases from V and 0 bases from J, with 11 bases between. Germline loops: CDR1 SGDLS, CDR2 YYNGEE. This CDR3 spans 15 amino acids. CDR3 nucleotides: TGTGCCAGCAGCCCTTGGGGGAATAGCAATCAGCCCCAGCATTTT. Translated, it gives CASSPWGNSNQPQHF.

The V and J genes are TRBV15 and TRBJ1-2; D is ambiguous. This CDR3 region has 13 residues. Germline V lookup: CDR1 LNHNV, CDR2 YYDKDF (reference sequence). The V end lost 1 base, the J end lost 5 bases, and 8 bases lay between the germline ends. The DNA of the CDR3 is TGTGCCACCAGCAGAGCGGCAACTTATGGCTACACCTTC. This sequence encodes CATSRAATYGYTF.

The genes are TRBV2 and TRBJ2-3, with D unclear. Germline loops: CDR1 SNHLY, CDR2 FYNNEI. The CDR3 totals 14 residues. The germline V and J ends were trimmed by 2 bases and 2 bases, with 8 bases remaining between them. The CDR3 spells CASSEFVVTDTQYF. The CDR3 coding sequence is TGTGCCAGCAGTGAATTCGTGGTCACAGATACGCAGTATTTT.

The gene calls are TRBV13 and TRBJ2-5; no definite D call. The CDR3 extends over 13 amino acids. Germline V CDR1 and CDR2: PRHDT, FYEKMQ (reference sequence). V was trimmed by 2 bases and J by 3 bases, leaving 7 bases between them. In DNA, the CDR3 is TGTGCCAGCAGCTTATCATGGGAAGAGACCCAGTACTTC. Translation gives CASSLSWEETQYF.

The rearrangement uses TRBV30 and TRBJ1-4; 8 bases line up with TRBD1. Losses at the gene ends were 3 bases for V and 5 bases for J; bases not matched to a gene: 5. Germline CDR1 is GTSNPN and CDR2 is SVGIG (reference sequence). CDR3 length: 14 amino acids. The chain's CDR3 is CAWSDRGKNEKLFF. The CDR3 bases are TGTGCCTGGAGCGACAGGGGAAAGAATGAAAAACTGTTTTTT.

The rearrangement joins TRBV27 to TRBJ1-1; D is undetermined. The CDR3 contains 15 residues. The V gene lost 0 bases and the J gene lost 0 bases, with 8 bases spanning the gap. Germline V lookup: CDR1 MNHEY, CDR2 SMNVEV (reference sequence). For the CDR3, the DNA is TGTGCCAGCAGTTTATCCCCAGGTATGAACACTGAAGCTTTCTTT. This gives the protein CASSLSPGMNTEAFF.

V usage is TRBV28 and J usage is TRBJ1-2, with D unclear. Per the germline V gene, CDR1 is MDHEN and CDR2 is SYDVKM. V was clipped by 3 bases and J by 7 bases, with 9 bases between them. CDR3 length: 12 amino acids. The CDR3 DNA reads TGTGCCAGCAGTTTCTCGTATCGTGGCTACACCTTC. Translated: CASSFSYRGYTF.

The chain employs TRBV4-1 and TRBJ2-7; tentative D call: TRBD2 (5 bases). CDR3 length: 15 amino acids. Germline V gives CDR1 MGHRA, CDR2 YSYEKL. V lost 2 bases to trimming and J lost 0 bases, with 11 bases between them. The CDR3 here is CASSQRAGTSYEQYF. Here the CDR3 DNA reads TGCGCCAGCAGCCAAAGGGCGGGCACCTCCTACGAGCAGTACTTC.

This clone is a singleton in its sample. The junction departs from the called germline gene at one end, perhaps through a read error. V and J are TRBV5-5 and TRBJ2-1; D ambiguous. The CDR3 totals 11 residues. Germline-derived CDR1 and CDR2 are SGHKS and YYEKEE (reference sequence). This CDR3 reads CASSLGRAMIF. The CDR3 DNA follows: TGTGCCAGCAGCTTGGGCCGGGCCATGATCTTC. Full variable domain (missing parts from reference TRBV5-5 and TRBJ2-1): DAGVTQSPTHLIKTRGQQVTLRCSPISGHKSVSWYQQVLGQGPQFIFQYYEKEERGRGNFPDRFSARQFPNYSSELNVNALLLGDSALYLCASSLGRAMIFGPGTRLTVL.

This rearrangement joins TRBV9 to TRBJ2-1; 13 bases agree with TRBD2. The CDR3 extends over 16 amino acids. The V and J ends lost 4 bases and 6 bases, in that order; junction bases with no gene match: 7. Germline CDR1 and CDR2: SGDLS and YYNGEE. DNA for the CDR3: TGTGCCAGCAGCCCGCTCGGACTAGCGGGAGCCAATGAGCAGTTCTTC. Its translation is CASSPLGLAGANEQFF. The full variable domain, its missing parts supplied by reference TRBV9 and TRBJ2-1, is DSGVTQTPKHLITATGQRVTLRCSPRSGDLSVYWYQQSLDQGLQFLIQYYNGEERAKGNILERFSAQQFPDLHSELNLSSLELGDSALYFCASSPLGLAGANEQFFGPGTRLTVL.

The chain links TRBV5-1 to TRBJ1-1; 7 bases match TRBD1. The CDR3 has 14 residues. J gave up 6 bases and V 0 bases, and 5 bases lay outside the gene matches. Germline lookup yields CDR1 SGHRS and CDR2 YFSETQ. CDR3 sequence reads: CASSLGQGRAEAFF. The CDR3 DNA is TGCGCCAGCAGCTTGGGACAGGGAAGGGCTGAAGCTTTCTTT.

This rearrangement joins TRBV9 to TRBJ1-1, with 7 bases that match TRBD1. Germline lookup yields CDR1 SGDLS and CDR2 YYNGEE. V shed 3 bases and J 0 bases; nucleotides not matched to a gene: 5. The CDR3 runs to 15 residues. CDR3 nucleotide sequence: TGTGCCAGCAGCGAATGGGACAGAGTGAACACTGAAGCTTTCTTT. Translation gives CASSEWDRVNTEAFF.

V gene TRBV6-5 combines with J gene TRBJ1-1; D unclear. The CDR3 runs 12 residues. Between the trimmed V and J ends, which lost 8 bases and 4 bases, there was a span of 11 bases. Germline CDR1 and CDR2: MNHEY and SVGAGI. CDR3 coding DNA: TGTGCCAGCGGCAAGATGGGCACTGAAGCTTTCTTT. This codes for CASGKMGTEAFF.

V usage is TRBV7-6 and J usage is TRBJ2-7; TRBD2 aligns across 14 bases. The germline V gene encodes CDR1 SGHVS and CDR2 FNYEAQ. The CDR3 is 15 residues long. The V segment lost 5 bases and the J segment 4 bases; nucleotides outside the gene matches: 4. CDR3 protein: CASSTGTSGGYEQYF. CDR3 in DNA: TGTGCCAGCAGCACAGGGACTAGCGGGGGTTACGAGCAGTACTTC.

The V call is TRBV9, the J call TRBJ2-7; either TRBD1 or TRBD2 may supply D (5 bases each). Between the trimmed V and J ends, which lost 2 bases and 3 bases, there was a span of 12 bases. Germline values: CDR1 SGDLS, CDR2 YYNGEE. There are 14 residues in the CDR3. The CDR3 sequence is CASSVSWGIYEQYF. CDR3 bases: TGTGCCAGCAGCGTGTCCTGGGGGATCTACGAGCAGTACTTC.

This chain joins TRBV12-3 or TRBV12-4 and TRBJ1-2; D is ambiguous. Between the trimmed V and J ends, which lost 6 bases and 4 bases, there was a span of 12 bases. The CDR3 has 13 amino acids. CDR3: CASRQTGTYGYTF. CDR3 sequence (DNA): TGTGCCAGCAGACAAACGGGAACCTATGGCTACACCTTC.

The J gene is TRBJ1-1, the V gene TRBV3-1 (or the pseudogene TRBV3-2); no clear D. Germline CDR1 and CDR2: LGHDT and YNNKEL (reference sequence). Trimming left V 5 bases short and J 9 bases short, with 13 bases between. The CDR3 is 12 amino acids. The CDR3 loop reads CASSEGLHQAFF. In DNA form, the CDR3 reads TGTGCCAGCAGCGAGGGCCTACACCAAGCTTTCTTT.

This clone was detected once. The genes are TRBV7-8 and TRBJ2-3, with 8 bases that match TRBD2. Per the germline V gene, CDR1 is SGHVS and CDR2 is FQNEAQ. The V segment lost 2 bases and the J segment 1 base; nucleotides outside the gene matches: 11. This CDR3 spans 18 amino acids. The DNA for the CDR3 is TGTGCCAGCAGCTTACTGAGCGGGAGCTCAGGGGGCACAGATACGCAGTATTTT. This sequence encodes CASSLLSGSSGGTDTQYF.

The J gene is TRBJ2-5, the V gene TRBV18; D remains ambiguous. V shed 2 bases and J shed 5 bases, with 9 bases lying between them. Germline CDR1 KGHSH, CDR2 LQKENI. There are 13 residues in the CDR3. CDR3 DNA: TGTGCCAGCTCACCAAGGCCTGTGGAGACCCAGTACTTC. Protein product: CASSPRPVETQYF.

The chain couples TRBV7-9 to TRBJ1-5; 9 nucleotides match TRBD1. Losses at the gene ends were 8 bases for V and 0 bases for J; bases not matched to a gene: 14. The CDR3 has 18 amino acids. Germline V gene lookup returns CDR1 SEHNR and CDR2 FQNEAQ (reference sequence). The CDR3: CASRIRDRALLSNQPQHF. In DNA, the CDR3 is TGTGCCAGCCGAATCCGGGACAGGGCCCTCCTTAGCAATCAGCCCCAGCATTTT.

The chain recombines TRBV29-1 with TRBJ2-1, with D perhaps assigned TRBD1 or TRBD2 (5 bases each). The germline V and J ends were trimmed by 5 bases and 12 bases, with 20 bases remaining between them. The CDR3 runs to 13 residues. Germline values: CDR1 SQVTM, CDR2 ANQGSEA. The chain's CDR3 is CSVFRDGGVGQFF. DNA for the CDR3: TGCAGCGTTTTCCGGGACGGTGGAGTTGGGCAGTTCTTC.